This paragraph reports one T cell receptor beta chain. This record belongs to a study of T cell responses to AZD1222 COVID-19 vaccine. The V and J ends lost 6 bases and 4 bases respectively, with 13 bases between them. Germline CDR1 and CDR2: SGHKS and YYEKEE (reference sequence). CDR3 size: 13 residues. Only in-frame clones appear in the TCRdb table, and some are missing; sequencing was by immunoSEQ multiplex PCR. Of roughly 160,000 clones detected, approximately 90% appear once; the ten largest clones hold less than 4.5%. This chain uses TRBV5-5 with TRBJ1-2; no reliable D call. The TCR sequence derives from an adult in good health. Specimen: peripheral blood, collected on day 0 of MenACWY control vaccination. Here the CDR3 reads CASTPESLYGYTF. For the CDR3, the DNA is TGTGCCAGCACCCCGGAGTCCCTCTATGGCTACACCTTC. The variable domain in full, with the rest retrieved from reference TRBV5-5 and TRBJ1-2, is DAGVTQSPTHLIKTRGQQVTLRCSPISGHKSVSWYQQVLGQGPQFIFQYYEKEERGRGNFPDRFSARQFPNYSSELNVNALLLGDSALYLCASTPESLYGYTFGSGTRLTVV.